The 2 T cell receptor beta chains in this list originate from one sample, sequenced in a study of blood T cell repertoires in COVID-19. TCRdb's table, derived via immunoSEQ multiplex PCR, lists solely in-frame clones and lacks some. The sample holds 300,000 to 450,000 clones, over 65% seen once. Sequences were obtained from peripheral blood. The receptors originated from a human donor with acute or convalescent COVID-19. The donor label of this sample is uncertain.

The chain links TRBV30 to TRBJ2-7, with TRBD2 matching 8 bases. From germline, CDR1 is GTSNPN and CDR2 SVGIG (reference sequence). This CDR3 has 14 residues. Trimming took 2 bases from V and 3 from J; bases not matched to a gene: 6. In nucleotides, the CDR3 is TGTGCCTGGAGTTTTACCAGCGGGAGCTACGAGCAGTACTTC. This gives the protein CAWSFTSGSYEQYF.

V usage is TRBV4-1 and J usage is TRBJ1-5; D is uncertain. This CDR3 contains 19 residues. The V and J ends lost 1 base and 3 bases respectively, with 22 bases between them. Germline loops: CDR1 MGHRA, CDR2 YSYEKL. CDR3 amino acids: CASSQVGKGSPDANQPQHF. CDR3 nucleotides: TGCGCCAGCAGCCAAGTGGGGAAAGGGAGCCCCGACGCCAATCAGCCCCAGCATTTT.